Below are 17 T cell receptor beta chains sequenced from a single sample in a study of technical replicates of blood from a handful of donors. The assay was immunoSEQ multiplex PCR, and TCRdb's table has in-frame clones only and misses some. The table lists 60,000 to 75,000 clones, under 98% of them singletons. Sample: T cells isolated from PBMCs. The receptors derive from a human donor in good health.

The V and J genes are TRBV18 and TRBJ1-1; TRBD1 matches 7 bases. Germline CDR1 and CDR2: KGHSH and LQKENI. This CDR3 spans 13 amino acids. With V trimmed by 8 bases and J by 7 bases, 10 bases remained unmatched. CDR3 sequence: CASLNPTGDEAFF. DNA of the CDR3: TGTGCCAGCCTAAATCCAACAGGGGATGAAGCTTTCTTT.

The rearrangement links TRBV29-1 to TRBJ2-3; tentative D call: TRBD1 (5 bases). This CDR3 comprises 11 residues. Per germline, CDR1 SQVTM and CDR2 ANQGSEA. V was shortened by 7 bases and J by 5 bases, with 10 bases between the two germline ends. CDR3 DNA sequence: TGCAGCGGTAGACAGATAGATACGCAGTATTTT. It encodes CSGRQIDTQYF.

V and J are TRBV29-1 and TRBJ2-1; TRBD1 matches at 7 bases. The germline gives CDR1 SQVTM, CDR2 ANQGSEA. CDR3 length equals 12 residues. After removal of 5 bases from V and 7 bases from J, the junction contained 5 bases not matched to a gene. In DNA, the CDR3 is TGCAGCGTTCGGACAGGCTGGAATGAGCAGTTCTTC. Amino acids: CSVRTGWNEQFF.

Written as DNA, the CDR3 is TGTGCCAGCAGACCAGCGGGAGTGTCCTACGAGCAGTACTTC. It encodes CASRPAGVSYEQYF. The chain has TRBV27 and TRBJ2-7; TRBD2 matches 8 bases. Losses at the gene ends were 6 bases for V and 1 base for J; bases not matched to a gene: 5. The CDR3 consists of 14 residues. CDR1 is MNHEY and CDR2 is SMNVEV in the germline V gene (reference sequence).

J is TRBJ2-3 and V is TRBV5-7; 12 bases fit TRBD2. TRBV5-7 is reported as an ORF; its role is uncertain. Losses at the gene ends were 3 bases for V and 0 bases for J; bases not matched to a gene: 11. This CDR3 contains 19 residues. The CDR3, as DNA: TGTGCCAGCAGCTCATCCGGGACTAGCGGGTCTACTAGCACAGATACGCAGTATTTT. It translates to CASSSSGTSGSTSTDTQYF.

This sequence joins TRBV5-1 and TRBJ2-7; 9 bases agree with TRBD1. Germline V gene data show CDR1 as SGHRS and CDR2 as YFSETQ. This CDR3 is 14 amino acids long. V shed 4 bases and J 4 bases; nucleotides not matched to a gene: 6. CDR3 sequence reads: CASSRAGTGYEQYF. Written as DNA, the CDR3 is TGCGCCAGCAGCAGGGCCGGGACAGGGTACGAGCAGTACTTC.

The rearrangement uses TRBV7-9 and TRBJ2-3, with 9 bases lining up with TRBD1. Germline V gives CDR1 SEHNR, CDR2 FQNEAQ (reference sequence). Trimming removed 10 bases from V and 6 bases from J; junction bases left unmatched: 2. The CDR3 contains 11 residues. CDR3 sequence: CAIQGADTQYF. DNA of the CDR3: TGTGCCATACAGGGGGCTGATACGCAGTATTTT.

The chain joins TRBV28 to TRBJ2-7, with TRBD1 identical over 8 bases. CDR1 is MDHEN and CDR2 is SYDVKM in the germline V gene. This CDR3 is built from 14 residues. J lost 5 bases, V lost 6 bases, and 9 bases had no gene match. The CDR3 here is CASSNWTGSNEQYF. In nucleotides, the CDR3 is TGTGCCAGCAGCAACTGGACAGGGAGTAACGAGCAGTACTTC.

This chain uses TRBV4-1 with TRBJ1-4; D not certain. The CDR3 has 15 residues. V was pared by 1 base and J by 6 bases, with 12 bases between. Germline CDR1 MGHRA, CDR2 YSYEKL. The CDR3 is CASSQGGGKDEKLFF. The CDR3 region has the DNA TGCGCCAGCAGCCAAGGAGGAGGGAAAGATGAAAAACTGTTTTTT.

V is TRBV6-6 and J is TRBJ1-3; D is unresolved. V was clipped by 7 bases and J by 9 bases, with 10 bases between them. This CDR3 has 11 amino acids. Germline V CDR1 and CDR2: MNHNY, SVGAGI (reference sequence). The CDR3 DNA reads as TGTGCCAGCATATATCTAGGCACCATATATTTT. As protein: CASIYLGTIYF.

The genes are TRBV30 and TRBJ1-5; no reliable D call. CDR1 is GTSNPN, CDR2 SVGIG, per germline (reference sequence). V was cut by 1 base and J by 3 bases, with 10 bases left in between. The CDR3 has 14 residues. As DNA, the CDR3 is TGTGCCTGGAGTGAAGGACTGAACAATCAGCCCCAGCATTTT. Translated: CAWSEGLNNQPQHF. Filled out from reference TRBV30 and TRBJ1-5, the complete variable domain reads SQTIHQWPATLVQPVGSPLSLECTVEGTSNPNLYWYRQAAGRGLQLLFYSVGIGQISSEVPQNLSASRPQDRQFILSSKKLLLSDSGFYLCAWSEGLNNQPQHFGDGTRLSIL.

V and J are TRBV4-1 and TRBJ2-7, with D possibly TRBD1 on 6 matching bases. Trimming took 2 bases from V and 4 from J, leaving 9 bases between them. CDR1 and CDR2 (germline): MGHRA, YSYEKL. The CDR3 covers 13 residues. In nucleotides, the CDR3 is TGCGCCAGCAGCCAAACAGGGAAGTACGAGCAGTACTTC. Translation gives CASSQTGKYEQYF.

The CDR3 loop is CASGRQGGEKLFF. In nucleotides, the CDR3 is TGTGCCAGCGGAAGACAGGGAGGTGAAAAACTGTTTTTT. The chain joins TRBV2 to TRBJ1-4; TRBD1 matches at 7 bases. The CDR3 loop spans 13 amino acids. Germline CDR1 SNHLY, CDR2 FYNNEI. V shed 8 bases and J 7 bases; nucleotides not matched to a gene: 7.

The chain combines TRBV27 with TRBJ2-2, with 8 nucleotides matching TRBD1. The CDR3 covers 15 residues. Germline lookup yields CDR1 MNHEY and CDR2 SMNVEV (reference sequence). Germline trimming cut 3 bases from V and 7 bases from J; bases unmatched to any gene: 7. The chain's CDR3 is CASSFGRGQGGELFF. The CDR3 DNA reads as TGTGCCAGCAGTTTTGGCAGGGGGCAGGGCGGGGAGCTGTTTTTT.

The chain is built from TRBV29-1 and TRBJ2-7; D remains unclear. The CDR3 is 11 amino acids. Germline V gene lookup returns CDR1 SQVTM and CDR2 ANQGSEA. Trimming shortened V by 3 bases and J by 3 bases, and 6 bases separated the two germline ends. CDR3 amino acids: CSVDSGYEQYF. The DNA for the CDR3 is TGCAGCGTTGATTCGGGCTACGAGCAGTACTTC.

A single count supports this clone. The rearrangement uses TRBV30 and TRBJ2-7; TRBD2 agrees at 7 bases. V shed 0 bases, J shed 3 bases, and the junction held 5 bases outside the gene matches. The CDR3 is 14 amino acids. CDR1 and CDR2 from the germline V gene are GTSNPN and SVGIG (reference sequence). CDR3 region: CAWSVSRGDYEQYF. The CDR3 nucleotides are TGTGCCTGGAGTGTTTCTCGGGGGGACTACGAGCAGTACTTC.

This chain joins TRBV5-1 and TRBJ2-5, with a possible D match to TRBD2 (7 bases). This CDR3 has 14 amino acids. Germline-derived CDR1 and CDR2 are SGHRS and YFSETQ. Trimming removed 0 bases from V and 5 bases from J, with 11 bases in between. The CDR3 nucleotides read TGCGCCAGCAGCTTGGCCGGGGGGCCCGAGACCCAGTACTTC. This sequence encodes CASSLAGGPETQYF. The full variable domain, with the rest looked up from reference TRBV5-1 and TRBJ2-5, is KAGVTQTPRYLIKTRGQQVTLSCSPISGHRSVSWYQQTPGQGLQFLFEYFSETQRNKGNFPGRFSGRQFSNSRSEMNVSTLELGDSALYLCASSLAGGPETQYFGPGTRLLVL.